This T cell receptor beta chain stems from a study of beta chain features in type 1 diabetes. Study in general: The study found patients and healthy donors alike in age, gender and cell yields.

All of the isolated RNA was reverse transcribed, so expressed TCRB transcripts were sequenced. Generated by immunoSEQ multiplex PCR, the TCRdb table keeps only in-frame clones and is missing some. Altogether some 360,000 clones are present, around 20% being singletons, with the ten largest covering 0.044%. Study results and limitations: Any HLA type influence on TCRB rearrangement was left unresolved here. Using cDNA template may skew counts toward highly expressing activated cells.

Post-sort purity exceeded 95% for all sorted populations. Comments on this clone: Its antigen is undetermined.

V was cut by 3 bases and J by 4 bases, with 18 bases left in between. Germline CDR1 reads SEHNR; CDR2 reads FQNEAQ (reference sequence). This CDR3 has 17 amino acids. This chain uses TRBV7-9 with TRBJ2-2; D is possibly TRBD2 (6 bases). Sequenced input: naive CD4+ T cells from blood. The sequence came from a woman aged 18-30 years in good health. The CDR3 DNA follows: TGTGCCAGCAGCTTGGAGGCTTGGGGGGACGGCACCGGGGAGCTGTTTTTT. Its protein product is CASSLEAWGDGTGELFF.